These 29 T cell receptor beta chains were sequenced from one sample in a study of cytomegalovirus exposure and HLA in healthy donors (dated by TCRdb to the late 2010s). To prepare the library, the immunoSEQ multiplex PCR assay was applied. For the multiplex PCR, a mixture combining 60 forward primers for TCR Vbeta segments and 13 reverse primers for TCR Jbeta segments was used. Sourced from immuneACCESS, this table was stored by TCRdb with only in-frame sequences that have V and J called. A share of the clones is absent; for the studies checked, an unresolved V gene accounts for under half, and the remainder has no known explanation. The sample profile shows under 150,000 clones; 60% to 85% of them were found once. Together, the top ten hold more than 3% of the sample. Sample: PBMCs. Receptors were obtained from a man aged 18-30 years in good health and CMV-seronegative.

The V call is TRBV30, the J call TRBJ1-1; 8 positions match TRBD1. Germline assignment: CDR1 GTSNPN and CDR2 SVGIG (reference sequence). The CDR3 totals 13 residues. Trimming removed 4 bases from V and 3 bases from J; junction bases left unmatched: 4. The CDR3 protein is CAWTGGDYTEAFF. DNA for the CDR3: TGTGCCTGGACAGGGGGCGATTACACTGAAGCTTTCTTT.

The rearrangement joins TRBV4-1 to TRBJ1-5, with D unclear. Germline V gene sequence: CDR1 MGHRA, CDR2 YSYEKL. The CDR3 is 13 residues long. Trimming pared 4 bases from V and 9 bases from J, leaving 13 bases between. CDR3 coding DNA: TGCGCCAGCAGCCCGGACCCAGAGGGGCCCCAGCATTTT. It yields the protein CASSPDPEGPQHF.

V and J are TRBV6-4 and TRBJ2-3; TRBD1 agrees at 9 bases. Germline V gives CDR1 MRHNA, CDR2 SNTAGT. The V gene end was trimmed by 3 bases and the J gene end by 3 bases; junction bases not matched to a gene: 4. The CDR3 sequence is 15 residues long. The CDR3 loop is CASSEGDRATDTQYF. DNA for the CDR3: TGTGCCAGCAGTGAGGGGGACAGGGCTACAGATACGCAGTATTTT.

The chain carries TRBV2 and TRBJ2-3, with 13 bases that match TRBD2. The V and J ends lost 6 bases and 6 bases, in that order; junction bases with no gene match: 3. Germline CDR1 and CDR2: SNHLY and FYNNEI. This CDR3 has 14 amino acids. The CDR3 region has the DNA TGTGCCAGCAGACTAGCGGGAGGGGCGGATACGCAGTATTTT. It specifies CASRLAGGADTQYF. Supplemented by reference TRBV2 and TRBJ2-3, the full variable domain reads EPEVTQTPSHQVTQMGQEVILRCVPISNHLYFYWYRQILGQKVEFLVSFYNNEISEKSEIFDDQFSVERPDGSNFTLKIRSTKLEDSAMYFCASRLAGGADTQYFGPGTRLTVL.

V and J are TRBV29-1 and TRBJ2-2; 13 nucleotides match TRBD2. CDR1 and CDR2 (germline): SQVTM, ANQGSEA. The CDR3 covers 14 residues. The CDR3 DNA sequence: TGCACCATCCCGGGACTAGCGGGATCCGGGGAGCTGTTTTTT. It yields the protein CTIPGLAGSGELFF.

The chain recombines TRBV7-7 with TRBJ2-1, with 12 bases identical to TRBD2. The CDR3 sequence is 19 residues long. V lost 4 bases, J lost 0 bases, and 10 bases stayed unmatched. Per germline, CDR1 SSHAT and CDR2 FNYEAQ (reference sequence). The CDR3 sequence is CASSSTGTSGPSSYNEQFF. Written as DNA, the CDR3 is TGTGCCAGCAGCTCAACCGGGACTAGCGGGCCCAGCTCCTACAATGAGCAGTTCTTC.

The chain uses TRBV4-2 and TRBJ1-2; TRBD1 agrees at 7 bases. Per the germline V gene, CDR1 is LGHNA and CDR2 is YNFKEQ. With V trimmed by 0 bases and J by 0 bases, 4 bases remained unmatched. CDR3 length equals 16 residues. The CDR3 DNA is TGTGCCAGCAGCCAAGAGCCGCAGGGGGCTAACTATGGCTACACCTTC. The encoded protein is CASSQEPQGANYGYTF.

The rearrangement uses TRBV7-9 and TRBJ2-7; 8 nucleotides agree with TRBD2. The V and J ends lost 8 bases and 5 bases, in that order; junction bases with no gene match: 8. Per germline, CDR1 SEHNR and CDR2 FQNEAQ (reference sequence). The CDR3 contains 13 residues. CDR3 residues: CASEERESHEQYF. DNA for the CDR3: TGTGCCAGCGAGGAGCGGGAGTCCCACGAGCAGTACTTC.

The table lists this clone with a count of one. The chain combines TRBV4-2 with TRBJ2-1, with D unclear. Trimming removed 0 bases from V and 3 bases from J, with 6 bases in between. Germline CDR1 reads LGHNA; CDR2 reads YNFKEQ. CDR3 length equals 14 residues. The CDR3 coding sequence is TGTGCCAGCAGCCAAGAAGACAACTACAATGAGCAGTTCTTC. Translation gives CASSQEDNYNEQFF.

The chain carries TRBV27 and TRBJ1-2; weak D call: TRBD1 (5 bases). V lost 0 bases and J lost 4, with 15 bases in between. The CDR3 spans 16 residues. Germline CDR1 reads MNHEY; CDR2 reads SMNVEV (reference sequence). The CDR3 DNA reads TGTGCCAGCAGTTTATCGCGGGGCGTGAGGATCTATGGCTACACCTTC. Translating gives CASSLSRGVRIYGYTF.

The V gene is TRBV9, the J gene TRBJ2-3, with a weak D call TRBD2 (5 bases). The CDR3 runs 15 residues. Deletions cut 4 bases from V and 2 bases from J, with 14 bases between. Germline V gene lookup returns CDR1 SGDLS and CDR2 YYNGEE. The CDR3 DNA is TGTGCCAGCAGCCTGCGGGTGGACTCCACAGATACGCAGTATTTT. It yields the protein CASSLRVDSTDTQYF.

This clone appeared a single time. The rearrangement links TRBV7-3 to TRBJ2-1, with TRBD2 matching 7 bases. Looked up from germline, CDR1 is SGHTA and CDR2 is FQGTGA. The junction had 7 bases not matched to a gene; V was cut back by 5 bases and J by 3 bases. The CDR3 runs to 15 residues. Here the CDR3 DNA reads TGTGCCAGCAGCGCGGGCCTAGCGGTCTACAATGAGCAGTTCTTC. This codes for CASSAGLAVYNEQFF.

This clone was observed once. Here the CDR3 DNA reads TGTGCCAGCAGCTTAGCCCCGACAGGGGAGCAGTACTTC. Residues: CASSLAPTGEQYF. This sequence joins TRBV11-2 and TRBJ2-5; 8 positions match TRBD1. CDR1 and CDR2 (germline): SGHAT, FQNNGV. This CDR3 comprises 13 residues. The V and J ends lost 1 base and 11 bases, in that order; junction bases with no gene match: 6.

The chain recombines TRBV4-1 with TRBJ2-7; 9 positions match TRBD1. The germline V gene has CDR1 MGHRA and CDR2 YSYEKL. Trimming at V came to 4 bases and at J to 2 bases, leaving 9 bases not matched to a gene. The CDR3 runs to 16 residues. The CDR3 region has the DNA TGCGCCAGCAGCCCTCAACCGGGACAGGGTACCTACGAGCAGTACTTC. Amino acid sequence: CASSPQPGQGTYEQYF.

The chain couples TRBV28 to TRBJ2-3, with a possible D match to TRBD1 (6 bases). The CDR3 spans 18 residues. V was shortened by 4 bases and J by 2 bases, with 22 bases between the two germline ends. Germline V CDR1 and CDR2: MDHEN, SYDVKM. CDR3 DNA: TGTGCCAGCAGTTCCTCGATAACAGGGAGATATTTCACAGATACGCAGTATTTT. Translating gives CASSSSITGRYFTDTQYF.

This chain connects TRBV6-6 to TRBJ1-1; D is possibly TRBD1 (6 bases). Trimming stripped 7 bases from V and 0 bases from J, with 15 bases between. CDR3 length: 15 residues. Germline V lookup: CDR1 MNHNY, CDR2 SVGAGI (reference sequence). DNA of the CDR3: TGTGCCAGCACCCCCCCCCGGACAGTGAACACTGAAGCTTTCTTT. It encodes CASTPPRTVNTEAFF.

The chain carries TRBV28 and TRBJ1-4; no clear D. There are 18 residues in the CDR3. The ends were cut back, 6 bases at V and 7 bases at J, with 27 bases in the middle. Germline CDR1 reads MDHEN; CDR2 reads SYDVKM. The CDR3 loop reads CASSQRPGRLGRTEKLFF. The CDR3 DNA reads as TGTGCCAGCAGCCAAAGGCCGGGTCGACTGGGGAGGACTGAAAAACTGTTTTTT.

This clone was recorded only once. V and J are TRBV2 and TRBJ2-1, with 11 positions matching TRBD2. This CDR3 contains 15 residues. The V gene end was trimmed by 6 bases and the J gene end by 8 bases; junction bases not matched to a gene: 9. Germline values: CDR1 SNHLY, CDR2 FYNNEI. The CDR3 DNA reads TGTGCCAGCAGACTCCTAGCGGGAGGTTTGGATGAGCAGTTCTTC. This codes for CASRLLAGGLDEQFF.

The chain links TRBV7-8 to TRBJ1-5; tentative D call: TRBD1 (5 bases). The CDR3 has 18 residues. With 3 bases removed from V and 0 bases from J, the gap between germline ends came to 18 bases. The germline gives CDR1 SGHVS, CDR2 FQNEAQ. The CDR3 DNA reads as TGTGCCAGCAGCTTCAAGATCGGGACTCTAAATAGCAATCAGCCCCAGCATTTT. This codes for CASSFKIGTLNSNQPQHF.

This clone was observed a few times. The chain links TRBV30 to TRBJ1-5, with a tentative D call TRBD1 (5 bases). V lost 0 bases, J lost 7 bases, and 10 bases lay in between. The CDR3 extends over 13 amino acids. The germline V gene encodes CDR1 GTSNPN and CDR2 SVGIG (reference sequence). The CDR3 nucleotides read TGTGCCTGGAGTGTTGCCGGGGGACAGCCCCAGCATTTT. Translating it yields CAWSVAGGQPQHF.

The table lists this clone with a count of one. The chain uses TRBV5-1 and TRBJ1-5, with 8 bases lining up with TRBD1. Trimming at V came to 0 bases and at J to 7 bases, leaving 3 bases not matched to a gene. Germline assignment: CDR1 SGHRS and CDR2 YFSETQ. The CDR3 is made up of 14 amino acids. The CDR3 protein is CASSLATGEQPQHF. CDR3 DNA: TGCGCCAGCAGCTTGGCGACAGGGGAACAGCCCCAGCATTTT.

This clone was seen only once. The chain couples TRBV2 to TRBJ2-1; 7 bases agree with TRBD2. V dropped 8 bases and J dropped 0; count of bases not matched to a gene: 4. The CDR3 is made up of 14 amino acids. Per the germline V gene, CDR1 is SNHLY and CDR2 is FYNNEI. The CDR3 loop is CASGRVSSYNEQFF. The DNA of the CDR3 is TGTGCCAGCGGGAGGGTGAGCTCCTACAATGAGCAGTTCTTC.

This clone has just a few counts. This rearrangement joins TRBV28 to TRBJ1-2, with D possibly matching TRBD1 (5 bases). CDR1 MDHEN and CDR2 SYDVKM come from the germline V gene. The CDR3 length is 14 residues. The V end lost 7 bases, the J end lost 6 bases, and 18 bases lay between the germline ends. CDR3 DNA: TGTGCCAGCACTCTTGGGGGGAGGGTCCATGGCTACACCTTC. Residues: CASTLGGRVHGYTF.

V gene TRBV27 combines with J gene TRBJ1-2, with D tentatively TRBD1 (5 bases). CDR3 length equals 16 residues. Germline assignment: CDR1 MNHEY and CDR2 SMNVEV (reference sequence). The V and J ends lost 5 bases and 4 bases respectively, with 20 bases between them. The CDR3: CASSPLSGGELYGYTF. In nucleotides, the CDR3 is TGTGCCAGCAGTCCCCTTTCGGGGGGGGAGCTCTATGGCTACACCTTC.

This chain joins TRBV5-1 and TRBJ2-7; TRBD1 might be the D (6 bases). With 0 bases removed from V and 7 bases from J, the gap between germline ends came to 20 bases. The CDR3 consists of 16 residues. Germline V gene data show CDR1 as SGHRS and CDR2 as YFSETQ. The CDR3 DNA is TGCGCCAGCAGCTTGGGGAACAGGGTCCCCTTGGGGGAGCAGTACTTC. The encoded protein is CASSLGNRVPLGEQYF.

V and J are TRBV28 and TRBJ2-2; the match to TRBD1 covers 9 bases. The CDR3 length is 14 residues. Trimming at V came to 8 bases and at J to 2 bases, leaving 3 bases not matched to a gene. CDR1 is MDHEN and CDR2 is SYDVKM in the germline V gene. The CDR3 here is CASLDRGNTGELFF. As DNA, the CDR3 is TGTGCCAGCCTGGACAGGGGAAACACCGGGGAGCTGTTTTTT.

In this sample, this clone turned up a few times. The chain couples TRBV29-1 to TRBJ2-7; unclear D gene. This CDR3 has 14 residues. CDR1 SQVTM and CDR2 ANQGSEA come from the germline V gene. Trimming cost V 6 bases and J 1 base, with 16 bases left between them. CDR3 protein: CSVAPWASSYEQYF. For the CDR3, the DNA is TGCAGCGTGGCCCCCTGGGCATCTTCCTACGAGCAGTACTTC.

This chain uses TRBV27 with TRBJ2-7; tentatively, D is TRBD1 (5 bases). Germline V CDR1 and CDR2: MNHEY, SMNVEV (reference sequence). V shed 3 bases and J shed 5 bases, with 20 bases lying between them. The CDR3 loop spans 16 amino acids. DNA for the CDR3: TGTGCCAGCAGTTTTTCCGAAAACCAGGGATCCCACGAGCAGTACTTC. This encodes CASSFSENQGSHEQYF.

This clone was counted between two and nine times. The J gene is TRBJ2-5, the V gene TRBV6-1, with 11 bases matching TRBD1. The end of the DNA is better explained by TRBJ2-7, so the J call may be wrong. Germline V gene sequence: CDR1 MNHNS, CDR2 SASEGT. The CDR3 totals 14 residues. CDR3: CASRGDRGAYEQYF. The CDR3 DNA is TGTGCCAGCAGGGGGGACAGGGGGGCCTACGAGCAGTACTTC.